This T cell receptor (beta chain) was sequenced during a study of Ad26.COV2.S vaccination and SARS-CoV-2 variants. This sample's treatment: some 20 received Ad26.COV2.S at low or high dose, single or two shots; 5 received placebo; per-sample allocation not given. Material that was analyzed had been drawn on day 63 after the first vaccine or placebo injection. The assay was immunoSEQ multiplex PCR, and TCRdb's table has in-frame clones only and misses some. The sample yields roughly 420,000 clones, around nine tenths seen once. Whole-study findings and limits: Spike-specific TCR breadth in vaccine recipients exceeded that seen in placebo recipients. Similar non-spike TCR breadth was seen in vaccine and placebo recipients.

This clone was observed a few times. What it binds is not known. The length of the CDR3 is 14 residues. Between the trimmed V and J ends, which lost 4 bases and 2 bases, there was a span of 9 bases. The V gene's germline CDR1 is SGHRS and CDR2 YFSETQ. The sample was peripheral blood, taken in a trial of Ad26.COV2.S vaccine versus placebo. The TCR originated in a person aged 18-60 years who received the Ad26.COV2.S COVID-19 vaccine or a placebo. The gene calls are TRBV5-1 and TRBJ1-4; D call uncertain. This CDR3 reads CASSEVTTNEKLFF. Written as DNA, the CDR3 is TGCGCCAGCAGCGAGGTTACGACTAATGAAAAACTGTTTTTT.